The next 10 T cell receptor beta chains were all read from a single sample in a study of blood T cells in healthy people across ages. A second about 7 to 11 cycle PCR used barcoded and J-beta primers. TCRdb redid the calling of the 5' RACE reads with MiXCR, one entry per CDR3 protein. The sample holds under 1,100,000 distinct CDR3 sequences; 20% to 25% are singletons and the top ten take around 0.75%. Another study also made use of these data, one on T cells of mothers and their children.

The specimen was blood. The receptors originated from a girl aged 2 to 9 in good health.

Only a few counts were recorded for this clonotype. This sequence joins TRBV29-1 and TRBJ2-7; D is uncertain. Germline V CDR1 and CDR2: SQVTM, ANQGSEA. Trimming shortened V by 3 bases and J by 3 bases, and 12 bases separated the two germline ends. CDR3 length: 13 amino acids. The CDR3 DNA sequence: TGCAGCGTTGAGTTGCCGGCTAACTACGAGCAGTACTTC. As protein: CSVELPANYEQYF.

A few counts support this clonotype. The chain recombines TRBV7-2 with TRBJ1-2; unclear D gene. The CDR3 is 14 residues long. Germline values: CDR1 SGHTA, CDR2 FQGNSA. Trimming took 1 base from V and 5 from J, leaving 11 bases between them. CDR3 in DNA: TGTGCCAGCAGCTTAGAGTGGACGGCTTATGGCTACACCTTC. Translated: CASSLEWTAYGYTF.

The chain joins TRBV13 to TRBJ1-2, with a possible D match to TRBD1 (5 bases). The V gene's germline CDR1 is PRHDT and CDR2 FYEKMQ (reference sequence). The CDR3 sequence is 15 residues long. The V end lost 5 bases, the J end lost 1 base, and 14 bases lay between the germline ends. The CDR3 nucleotides read TGTGCCAGCAGCATTATACGGGACGGTAACTATGGCTACACCTTC. Amino acids: CASSIIRDGNYGYTF.

The chain employs TRBV6-5 and TRBJ2-3; D might be TRBD1 (5 bases). This CDR3 is built from 14 residues. Germline assignment: CDR1 MNHEY and CDR2 SVGAGI. V dropped 6 bases and J dropped 2 bases, with 12 bases sitting between them. CDR3 sequence (DNA): TGTGCCAGCAGCTATACGGACACCACAGATACGCAGTATTTT. Translated, it gives CASSYTDTTDTQYF.

The table lists this clonotype with a few counts. The rearrangement links TRBV12-3 or TRBV12-4 to TRBJ2-1, with 15 bases that match TRBD2. The CDR3 sequence is 19 residues long. J lost 1 base, V lost 6 bases, and 10 bases had no gene match. CDR3 coding DNA: TGTGCCAGCAGCCTCTTGGGACTAGCGGGAGGTCTGTCCTACAATGAGCAGTTCTTC. It encodes CASSLLGLAGGLSYNEQFF.

This clonotype occurred a few times. The chain has TRBV7-9 and TRBJ2-5; D is unclear. With 5 bases removed from V and 2 bases from J, the gap between germline ends came to 12 bases. Germline assignment: CDR1 SEHNR and CDR2 FQNEAQ (reference sequence). CDR3 length: 14 residues. The CDR3: CASSPKDGQETQYF. Written as DNA, the CDR3 is TGTGCCAGCAGCCCCAAGGACGGGCAAGAGACCCAGTACTTC.

In its sample, this clonotype was seen a few times. The chain carries TRBV12-3 or TRBV12-4 and TRBJ2-5; D is possibly TRBD1 or TRBD2 (5 bases each). This CDR3 spans 13 amino acids. V lost 7 bases and J lost 4, with 13 bases in between. The CDR3 reads CASIPAGTETQYF. CDR3 in DNA: TGTGCCAGCATCCCGGCAGGGACAGAGACCCAGTACTTC.

The V and J genes are TRBV13 and TRBJ2-4; 8 positions match TRBD2. Germline CDR1 PRHDT, CDR2 FYEKMQ (reference sequence). CDR3 length equals 14 residues. The junction had 3 bases not matched to a gene; V was cut back by 3 bases and J by 5 bases. CDR3 region: CASSFPGRENIQYF. In DNA, the CDR3 is TGTGCCAGCAGCTTTCCCGGGAGGGAAAACATTCAGTACTTC. Variable domain in full (rest from reference TRBV13 and TRBJ2-4): AAGVIQSPRHLIKEKRETATLKCYPIPRHDTVYWYQQGPGQDPQFLISFYEKMQSDKGSIPDRFSAQQFSDYHSELNMSSLELGDSALYFCASSFPGRENIQYFGAGTRLSVL.

The table lists this clonotype with a few counts. V is TRBV27 and J is TRBJ1-1, with D perhaps TRBD1 (5 bases). The V end was cut by 4 bases, the J end by 0 bases, with 12 bases between. The CDR3 is 15 amino acids. The germline gives CDR1 MNHEY, CDR2 SMNVEV (reference sequence). The CDR3 region is CASSWGEPMNTEAFF. The CDR3 bases are TGTGCCAGCAGTTGGGGGGAACCTATGAACACTGAAGCTTTCTTT.

The chain recombines TRBV7-3 with TRBJ2-7, with 8 positions matching TRBD2. The V segment lost 2 bases and the J segment 5 bases; nucleotides outside the gene matches: 5. Germline values: CDR1 SGHTA, CDR2 FQGTGA. This CDR3 has 14 residues. CDR3 residues: CASSLAAGVHEQYF. The DNA for the CDR3 is TGTGCCAGCAGCTTAGCAGCGGGGGTCCACGAGCAGTACTTC.